The 15 T cell receptor beta chains given below trace back to one sample, sequenced in a study of glioma-infiltrating T cells after dendritic cell vaccination. Repertoires were generated with immunoSEQ multiplex PCR, while TCRdb's copy carries only in-frame clones and drops some. The sample has roughly 68,000 clones, 75% to 85% seen once. This sample comprised blood, obtained before dendritic cell vaccination. These receptors were collected from a human donor with glioblastoma.

The J gene is TRBJ2-1, the V gene TRBV2; no definite D call. The CDR3 totals 10 residues. CDR1 SNHLY and CDR2 FYNNEI come from the germline V gene. Trimming took off 6 bases at V and 8 bases at J, with 5 bases between the two ends. The CDR3 sequence is CASSRHEQFF. CDR3 bases: TGTGCCAGCAGCAGGCATGAGCAGTTCTTC.

This clone was seen a single time. The chain carries TRBV2 and TRBJ2-4, with D maybe TRBD2 (6 bases). The CDR3 is made up of 15 amino acids. Trimming cost V 3 bases and J 0 bases, with 9 bases left between them. CDR1 is SNHLY, CDR2 FYNNEI, per germline. DNA of the CDR3: TGTGCCAGCAGTGACCGTAGCGGAGCCAAAAACATTCAGTACTTC. Its protein is CASSDRSGAKNIQYF.

This clone has a handful of counts. The rearrangement joins TRBV10-3 to TRBJ2-2; 7 positions match TRBD2. Germline assignment: CDR1 ENHRY and CDR2 SYGVKD. CDR3 length equals 15 residues. V shed 7 bases and J 2 bases; nucleotides not matched to a gene: 7. CDR3 DNA sequence: TGTGCCATCAACGCTTGGGGGGGAAACACCGGGGAGCTGTTTTTT. Protein: CAINAWGGNTGELFF.

The rearrangement uses TRBV30 and TRBJ1-2; maybe TRBD1 (5 bases). The CDR3 has 12 amino acids. The germline V and J ends were trimmed by 1 base and 4 bases, with 7 bases remaining between them. The germline V gene has CDR1 GTSNPN and CDR2 SVGIG (reference sequence). The CDR3 is CAWSAGPYGYTF. CDR3 DNA: TGTGCCTGGAGTGCAGGGCCCTATGGCTACACCTTC.

The chain joins TRBV2 to TRBJ2-7, with 11 bases identical to TRBD2. Trimming took 4 bases from V and 5 from J; bases not matched to a gene: 4. CDR1 is SNHLY, CDR2 FYNNEI, per germline. The CDR3 has 14 amino acids. CDR3 nucleotides: TGTGCCAGCAGTGCTAGCGGGGGGCGCCACGAGCAGTACTTC. It codes for CASSASGGRHEQYF.

This chain joins TRBV19 and TRBJ2-3; no clear D gene. V lost 4 bases to trimming and J lost 3 bases, with 5 bases between them. This CDR3 spans 12 amino acids. Germline V lookup: CDR1 LNHDA, CDR2 SQIVND (reference sequence). In DNA form, the CDR3 reads TGTGCCAGTAGTACCCTAACAGATACGCAGTATTTT. Protein product: CASSTLTDTQYF.

V is TRBV25-1 and J is TRBJ1-1; D might be TRBD1 (6 bases). This CDR3 is built from 16 residues. CDR1 is MGHDK and CDR2 is SYGVNS in the germline V gene. V was trimmed by 7 bases and J by 2 bases, leaving 20 bases between them. In DNA form, the CDR3 reads TGTGCCAGCACCAAGAGGGGGGGGACGGTAAACACTGAAGCTTTCTTT. It translates to CASTKRGGTVNTEAFF.

V usage is TRBV2 and J usage is TRBJ2-7, with 8 bases fitting TRBD1. This CDR3 has 13 residues. Germline CDR1 and CDR2: SNHLY and FYNNEI. V lost 7 bases and J lost 3; bases outside the gene matches: 5. The CDR3 nucleotides are TGTGCCAGCAACCGGGACAGGCACTACGAGCAGTACTTC. Amino acid sequence: CASNRDRHYEQYF.

The rearrangement links TRBV11-1 to TRBJ2-3, with 8 bases that match TRBD2. Trimming cost V 7 bases and J 1 base; bases outside gene matches: 13. CDR3 size: 17 residues. Germline CDR1 reads SGHAT; CDR2 reads FQDESV (reference sequence). The CDR3 DNA follows: TGTGCCAGCAAACTGGGCCAGCGGGGGATGGGCACAGATACGCAGTATTTT. Translated, it gives CASKLGQRGMGTDTQYF.

The sample holds a few counts of this clone. The chain has TRBV7-9 and TRBJ2-1, with TRBD2 as a possible D gene (7 bases). Trimming cost V 1 base and J 8 bases, with 18 bases left between them. From germline, CDR1 is SEHNR and CDR2 FQNEAQ (reference sequence). CDR3 size: 16 residues. CDR3 in amino acids: CASSLEGGLRFDEQFF. The CDR3 nucleotides read TGTGCCAGCAGCTTAGAGGGGGGGCTACGATTTGATGAGCAGTTCTTC.

This clone was counted once. The V call is TRBV5-1, the J call TRBJ2-1; 12 nucleotides match TRBD2. In germline, CDR1 is SGHRS, CDR2 YFSETQ. V was clipped by 3 bases and J by 6 bases; unmatched bases: 4. The CDR3 runs 15 residues. In nucleotides, the CDR3 is TGCGCCAGCAGCTCTCTAGCGGGGGGGCCCAATGAGCAGTTCTTC. This encodes CASSSLAGGPNEQFF.

V is TRBV5-6 and J is TRBJ1-4; 9 nucleotides align to TRBD1. V trimming: 4 bases; J trimming: 6 bases; junction bases outside the gene matches: 19. The CDR3 totals 19 residues. The germline gives CDR1 SGHDT, CDR2 YYEEEE. The CDR3, as DNA: TGTGCCAGCAGCCAACCAGCCGGGACAGGGAATCAGTGGCATGAAAAACTGTTTTTT. Its protein is CASSQPAGTGNQWHEKLFF.

This clone showed up just once. The J gene is TRBJ2-7, the V gene TRBV9; TRBD2 aligns across 11 bases. The CDR3 runs to 16 residues. V was clipped by 0 bases and J by 5 bases; unmatched bases: 7. CDR1 and CDR2 from the germline V gene are SGDLS and YYNGEE. CDR3 bases: TGTGCCAGCAGCGTAGATAGCGGGGGGGCCTGGGACGAGCAGTACTTC. It specifies CASSVDSGGAWDEQYF.

The genes are TRBV18 and TRBJ2-7, with a possible D match to TRBD1 (5 bases). Germline V gene sequence: CDR1 KGHSH, CDR2 LQKENI. The CDR3 sequence is 20 residues long. The CDR3 coding sequence is TGTGCTCAGCTCACCACTCCATGTAGGGGCGATCGTTCAGTCTCCTACGAGCAGTACTTC. It encodes CAQLTTPCRGDRSVSYEQYF.

This chain uses TRBV7-9 with TRBJ2-1; TRBD2 aligns across 9 bases. The ends lost 3 bases at V and 8 bases at J; junction bases unmatched: 5. CDR1 SEHNR and CDR2 FQNEAQ come from the germline V gene (reference sequence). The CDR3 covers 14 residues. The CDR3 reads CASSFGGGAHEQFF. The DNA of the CDR3 is TGTGCCAGCAGCTTCGGCGGGGGGGCCCATGAGCAGTTCTTC.